This TCR beta chain was recovered during a study of blood T cells in healthy people across ages. Study-level findings and limits: Naive T cell percentage showed a strong correlation with TCR beta diversity. In long-lived donors, naive CD4+ cell counts and diversity exceeded those of aged donors.

Per germline, CDR1 MNHEY and CDR2 SVGAGI. This CDR3 region has 14 residues. Trimming took 5 bases from V and 3 from J; bases not matched to a gene: 5. This clonotype has ten or more counts. What it binds is not known. Primers used in a second PCR of roughly 7 to 11 cycles were a sample-barcoded 5' primer and a J-beta primer mix. From the 5' RACE reads, TCRdb called clonotypes with MiXCR, one entry per CDR3 protein. This sample has 1.5 million to 2 million distinct CDR3 sequences, with about 50% found just once. About 10 milliliters of peripheral blood were drawn from each donor. The sample taken for sequencing was blood. The TCR originated in a middle-aged woman in good health. The chain combines TRBV6-5 with TRBJ2-7; 9 nucleotides match TRBD1. The CDR3 loop is CASSTGTGNYEQYF. DNA for the CDR3: TGTGCCAGCAGTACTGGGACAGGGAACTACGAGCAGTACTTC.